One and the same sample provided the 19 T cell receptor beta chains below, sequenced in a study of OX40 agonist ivuxolimab in advanced cancers. Sequenced by immunoSEQ multiplex PCR; TCRdb stores in-frame clones only, minus some. The sample contains about 45,000 clones, less than 90% of which appear only once. The specimen was CD4+ or CD8+ T cells sorted from blood, collected in a trial of the OX40 agonist ivuxolimab. The receptors originated from an adult with an advanced solid tumor such as melanoma, head and neck, liver or kidney cancer.

V and J are TRBV5-4 and TRBJ1-1; D is ambiguous. This CDR3 spans 11 amino acids. The V end was cut by 2 bases, the J end by 8 bases, with 7 bases between. Germline CDR1 and CDR2: SGHNT and YYREEE (reference sequence). The CDR3 loop is CASSFGREAFF. The CDR3 DNA is TGTGCCAGCAGCTTTGGGAGGGAAGCTTTCTTT. The whole variable domain, filled in from reference TRBV5-4 and TRBJ1-1, reads ETGVTQSPTHLIKTRGQQVTLRCSSQSGHNTVSWYQQALGQGPQFIFQYYREEENGRGNFPPRFSGLQFPNYSSELNVNALELDDSALYLCASSFGREAFFGQGTRLTVV.

The genes are TRBV9 and TRBJ1-2; D is possibly TRBD1 (5 bases). V shed 4 bases and J shed 2 bases, with 9 bases lying between them. This CDR3 has 13 amino acids. Germline V gene sequence: CDR1 SGDLS, CDR2 YYNGEE. DNA of the CDR3: TGTGCCAGCAGCCCTGACAGCAACTATGGCTACACCTTC. Amino acids: CASSPDSNYGYTF.

There are a few counts of this clone. The V call is TRBV7-8, the J call TRBJ1-5; D possibly corresponds to TRBD1 (5 bases). The CDR3 consists of 16 residues. CDR1 and CDR2 (germline): SGHVS, FQNEAQ. Trimming removed 3 bases from V and 4 bases from J, with 16 bases in between. The CDR3 here is CASSFDWGGGNQPQHF. CDR3 nucleotide sequence: TGTGCCAGCAGCTTCGACTGGGGGGGAGGAAATCAGCCCCAGCATTTT.

The chain employs TRBV19 and TRBJ2-1; D might be TRBD2 (5 bases). The CDR3 loop spans 15 amino acids. Germline-derived CDR1 and CDR2 are LNHDA and SQIVND (reference sequence). V gave up 8 bases and J gave up 2 bases, with 16 bases separating them. The chain's CDR3 is CASGVGRSAYNEQFF. CDR3 in DNA: TGTGCCAGTGGTGTGGGGAGAAGTGCCTACAATGAGCAGTTCTTC.

The genes are TRBV27 and TRBJ1-1; D gene uncertain. V shed 6 bases and J shed 5 bases, with 16 bases lying between them. This CDR3 has 14 residues. Germline V gene data show CDR1 as MNHEY and CDR2 as SMNVEV (reference sequence). CDR3 sequence (DNA): TGTGCCAGCAGGGAGAAGGAGGTTCGTACTGAAGCTTTCTTT. The encoded protein is CASREKEVRTEAFF.

This rearrangement joins TRBV7-2 to TRBJ2-5; the D gene is possibly TRBD2 (5 bases). The J call may not be correct, given that the DNA end is closer to TRBJ2-7. Germline CDR1 reads SGHTA; CDR2 reads FQGNSA. The CDR3 runs 16 residues. CDR3 DNA sequence: TGTGCCAGCAGCTTATTACATAGCGACGGGCCCTACGAGCAGTACTTC. Encoded protein: CASSLLHSDGPYEQYF.

This clone ranks as medium-sized. The chain recombines TRBV7-9 with TRBJ1-1, with TRBD1 as a possible D gene (5 bases). V was pared by 7 bases and J by 6 bases, with 15 bases between. The CDR3 has 13 residues. Germline loops: CDR1 SEHNR, CDR2 FQNEAQ (reference sequence). This CDR3 is CASIPEGRAEAFF. The CDR3 nucleotides are TGTGCCAGCATCCCCGAGGGGCGGGCTGAAGCTTTCTTT.

The chain carries TRBV7-9 and TRBJ1-4; D is unclear. CDR1 SEHNR and CDR2 FQNEAQ come from the germline V gene (reference sequence). Deletions cut 1 base from V and 3 bases from J, with 12 bases between. The CDR3 has 16 residues. In nucleotides, the CDR3 is TGTGCCAGCAGCTTAGGGGCCCTCTCGTCTAATGAAAAACTGTTTTTT. It codes for CASSLGALSSNEKLFF.

V is TRBV4-1 and J is TRBJ2-1, with 14 bases that match TRBD2. The V segment lost 3 bases and the J segment 1 base; nucleotides outside the gene matches: 5. There are 18 residues in the CDR3. Germline CDR1 is MGHRA and CDR2 is YSYEKL. The DNA of the CDR3 is TGCGCCAGCAGCCACAGGACTAGCGGGGGGATATCCTACAATGAGCAGTTCTTC. Translating gives CASSHRTSGGISYNEQFF.

V is TRBV5-1 and J is TRBJ2-7; TRBD2 agrees at 13 bases. Germline V gene sequence: CDR1 SGHRS, CDR2 YFSETQ. The ends lost 6 bases at V and 2 bases at J; junction bases unmatched: 11. This CDR3 is 17 amino acids long. This chain's CDR3 is CASTRTSGRTVAYEQYF. Here the CDR3 DNA reads TGCGCCAGCACCCGGACTAGCGGGAGAACTGTGGCCTACGAGCAGTACTTC.

The genes are TRBV7-6 and TRBJ2-1; D may be TRBD2 (5 bases). This CDR3 spans 14 amino acids. The V gene lost 1 base and the J gene lost 9 bases, with 13 bases spanning the gap. Germline V gives CDR1 SGHVS, CDR2 FNYEAQ. The CDR3 sequence is CASSLVSGFGEQFF. CDR3 coding DNA: TGTGCCAGCAGCTTAGTATCGGGGTTTGGTGAGCAGTTCTTC.

The chain is built from TRBV11-2 and TRBJ1-2; the match to TRBD1 covers 7 bases. The CDR3 runs to 14 residues. Germline V gene lookup returns CDR1 SGHAT and CDR2 FQNNGV. V was clipped by 7 bases and J by 0 bases; unmatched bases: 5. The CDR3 spells CASTRQGSNYGYTF. DNA for the CDR3: TGTGCCAGCACCAGACAGGGTTCTAACTATGGCTACACCTTC. Full variable domain (missing parts from reference TRBV11-2 and TRBJ1-2): EAGVAQSPRYKIIEKRQSVAFWCNPISGHATLYWYQQILGQGPKLLIQFQNNGVVDDSQLPKDRFSAERLKGVDSTLKIQPAKLEDSAVYLCASTRQGSNYGYTFGSGTRLTVV.

The chain recombines TRBV7-2 with TRBJ1-4; possible D gene TRBD1, 6 bases. The CDR3 has 14 amino acids. V lost 4 bases to trimming and J lost 7 bases, with 13 bases between them. The germline V gene has CDR1 SGHTA and CDR2 FQGNSA. The CDR3 DNA reads as TGTGCCAGCAGCTCGGTGGGAGGGGGTGAAAAACTGTTTTTT. Its protein product is CASSSVGGGEKLFF. Variable domain in full (rest from reference TRBV7-2 and TRBJ1-4): GAGVSQSPSNKVTEKGKDVELRCDPISGHTALYWYRQSLGQGLEFLIYFQGNSAPDKSGLPSDRFSAERTGGSVSTLTIQRTQQEDSAVYLCASSSVGGGEKLFFGSGTQLSVL.

This chain links TRBV6-1 with TRBJ1-2; TRBD1 might be the D (6 bases). Germline V CDR1 and CDR2: MNHNS, SASEGT. The CDR3 is made up of 14 amino acids. The V end was cut by 2 bases, the J end by 6 bases, with 13 bases between. CDR3 in amino acids: CASSEWTVRNGYTF. The CDR3 DNA is TGTGCCAGCAGTGAATGGACAGTCCGGAATGGCTACACCTTC.

This clone was found a few times. This sequence joins TRBV11-2 and TRBJ1-2; tentative D call: TRBD1 (5 bases). The CDR3 has 14 amino acids. Germline V gives CDR1 SGHAT, CDR2 FQNNGV. V was trimmed by 4 bases and J by 4 bases, leaving 13 bases between them. CDR3 coding DNA: TGTGCCAGCAGCTCCGTGACAGAATTCTATGGCTACACCTTC. Translating gives CASSSVTEFYGYTF. Filled out from reference TRBV11-2 and TRBJ1-2, the complete variable domain reads EAGVAQSPRYKIIEKRQSVAFWCNPISGHATLYWYQQILGQGPKLLIQFQNNGVVDDSQLPKDRFSAERLKGVDSTLKIQPAKLEDSAVYLCASSSVTEFYGYTFGSGTRLTVV.

The chain has TRBV4-1 and TRBJ2-7, with D tentatively TRBD2 (6 bases). Germline V CDR1 and CDR2: MGHRA, YSYEKL. This CDR3 has 14 residues. Trimming removed 5 bases from V and 2 bases from J, with 13 bases in between. The CDR3 reads CASSYTSGAYEQYF. The CDR3 DNA reads as TGCGCCAGCAGCTACACATCGGGAGCCTACGAGCAGTACTTC.

The genes are TRBV2 and TRBJ2-5; 8 bases are shared with TRBD2. The closer fit of TRBJ2-7 to the DNA end suggests the J call may be wrong. CDR1 SNHLY and CDR2 FYNNEI come from the germline V gene. The CDR3 length is 12 residues. CDR3 loop: CASLGTSYEQYF. In nucleotides, the CDR3 is TGTGCCAGCTTAGGGACTAGCTACGAGCAGTACTTC.

This clone appeared a single time. The chain employs TRBV7-6 and TRBJ2-2; D remains ambiguous. Germline V gives CDR1 SGHVS, CDR2 FNYEAQ. The V end was cut by 1 base, the J end by 9 bases, with 12 bases between. This CDR3 spans 14 amino acids. CDR3 sequence reads: CASSLDGTVWELFF. CDR3 in DNA: TGTGCCAGCAGCTTAGATGGTACGGTCTGGGAGCTGTTTTTT.

The rearrangement joins TRBV4-1 to TRBJ1-1; TRBD1 matches 8 bases. CDR1 and CDR2 from the germline V gene are MGHRA and YSYEKL. The CDR3 contains 12 residues. V was pared by 4 bases and J by 8 bases, with 3 bases of the junction left unmatched. CDR3 nucleotides: TGCGCCAGCAGCCCCCGGACAGGGGAAGCTTTCTTT. Protein sequence: CASSPRTGEAFF.